This T cell receptor (beta chain) was sequenced for a study of CXCR3-negative and CXCR3-positive naive CD8 T cells. Whole-study context: Sequencing yielded some 150 million TRB reads, roughly 1.5 +/- 0.3 million per library.

TRB cDNA was prepared as libraries by UMI-labeled 5' RACE. Each CDR3 protein gets one entry in TCRdb, which reprocessed the 5' RACE reads and gives no DNA. The sample table includes about 130,000 distinct CDR3 sequences. This CDR3 is 15 amino acids long. The V gene's germline CDR1 is WSHSY and CDR2 SAAADI. Every CD8+ T cell subset underwent triplicate sorting at under 350,000 cells apiece. The sequence came from a human donor in good health. Some clones in this sample may be carry-over from other donors' samples. The chain recombines TRBV10-2 with TRBJ2-3; there is no DNA to check the TCRdb D call of TRBD2. The sequenced material came from naive CXCR3- CD8+ T cells from blood. Subset reported: CD45RO-CCR7+CD27+CD95- naive CD8+ T cells lacking CXCR3 (TNR3-). The CDR3 here is CASSGSGINTDTQYF.